Below, one T cell receptor (beta chain) is given with its context. Its specificity is unknown. The data are from a study of early T cells in non-severe SARS-CoV-2 infection. Study as a whole: Chains were unpaired, as sequencing was done on bulk RNA from unsorted whole blood.

Study outcomes and limitations: The matching step, a VDJdb search, favored anti-spike CD8 responses and missed private and CD4 specificities.

Attached unique molecular identifiers marked individual cDNA molecules. One entry per CDR3 protein, called by TCRdb with MiXCR from the 5' RACE reads. The sample contains some 57,000 distinct CDR3 sequences, more than 9.5% of which appear only once. The clonotype was recovered from an adult who was a healthcare worker with PCR-confirmed SARS-CoV-2 infection or an uninfected control (not recorded which). Sequencing input: whole blood.

The CDR3 here is CASSPVKGANNSPLHF. The DNA for the CDR3 is TGTGCCAGCTCACCAGTAAAGGGGGCAAATAATTCACCCCTCCACTTT. The chain couples TRBV18 to TRBJ1-6; 7 nucleotides agree with TRBD1. The trim removed 2 bases at V and 5 bases at J, leaving 6 bases unmatched. This CDR3 is 16 amino acids long. CDR1 and CDR2 (germline): KGHSH, LQKENI. Filled out from reference TRBV18 and TRBJ1-6, the complete variable domain reads NAGVMQNPRHLVRRRGQEARLRCSPMKGHSHVYWYRQLPEEGLKFMVYLQKENIIDESGMPKERFSAEFPKEGPSILRIQQVVRGDSAAYFCASSPVKGANNSPLHFGNGTRLTVT.